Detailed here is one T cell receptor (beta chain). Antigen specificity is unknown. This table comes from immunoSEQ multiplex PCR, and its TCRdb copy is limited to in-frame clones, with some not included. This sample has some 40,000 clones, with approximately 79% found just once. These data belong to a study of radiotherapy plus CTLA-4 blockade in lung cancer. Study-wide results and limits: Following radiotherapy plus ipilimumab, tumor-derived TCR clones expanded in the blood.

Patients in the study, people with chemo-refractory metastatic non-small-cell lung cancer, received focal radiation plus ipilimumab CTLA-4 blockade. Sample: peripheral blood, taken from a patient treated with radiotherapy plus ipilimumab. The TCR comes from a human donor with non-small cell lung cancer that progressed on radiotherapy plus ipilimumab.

The CDR3 DNA sequence: TGCGCCAGCAGCGCAGGACAGGGAACAGGTAATGAGCAGTTCTTC. This gives the protein CASSAGQGTGNEQFF. The V and J genes are TRBV5-1 and TRBJ2-1; 8 nucleotides agree with TRBD1. V shed 4 bases and J 7 bases; nucleotides not matched to a gene: 10. This CDR3 is built from 15 residues. CDR1 SGHRS and CDR2 YFSETQ come from the germline V gene.